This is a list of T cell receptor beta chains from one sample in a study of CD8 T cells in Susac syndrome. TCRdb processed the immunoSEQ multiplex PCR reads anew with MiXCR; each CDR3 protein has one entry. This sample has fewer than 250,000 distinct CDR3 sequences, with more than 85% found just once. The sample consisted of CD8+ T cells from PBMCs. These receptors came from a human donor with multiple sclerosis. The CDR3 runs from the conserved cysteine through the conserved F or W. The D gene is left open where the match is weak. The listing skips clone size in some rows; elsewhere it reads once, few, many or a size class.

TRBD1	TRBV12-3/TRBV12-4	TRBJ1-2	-	CASRSPGTATNYGYTF	TGTGCCAGCAGGAGTCCAGGGACAGCCACTAACTATGGCTACACCTTC
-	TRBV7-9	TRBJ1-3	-	CASSRNPSARGNTIYF	TGTGCCAGCAGCCGGAATCCCAGCGCCAGGGGAAACACCATATATTTT
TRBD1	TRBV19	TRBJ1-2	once	CASRGTANYGYTF	TGTGCCAGTAGGGGGACAGCCAACTATGGCTACACCTTC
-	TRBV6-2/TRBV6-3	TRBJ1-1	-	CASSYRGRREAFF	TGTGCCAGCAGTTACCGTGGCAGGCGTGAAGCTTTCTTT
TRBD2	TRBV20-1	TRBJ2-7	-	CSAAFSGRPVYEQYF	TGCAGTGCCGCATTTAGCGGGAGGCCTGTCTACGAGCAGTACTTC
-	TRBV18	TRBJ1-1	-	CASSPATDGDTEAFF	TGTGCCAGCTCACCAGCCACAGACGGGGACACTGAAGCTTTCTTT
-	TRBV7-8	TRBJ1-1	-	CASSLSRDGNTEAFF	TGTGCCAGCAGCTTGAGTCGGGACGGGAACACTGAAGCTTTCTTT
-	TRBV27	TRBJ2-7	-	CASSYLSSSYEQYF	TGTGCCAGCAGTTACCTGTCCAGCTCCTACGAGCAGTACTTC
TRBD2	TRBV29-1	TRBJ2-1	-	CSVEGEGGSYEQFF	TGCAGCGTTGAAGGTGAGGGCGGGAGCTATGAGCAGTTCTTC
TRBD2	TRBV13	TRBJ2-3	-	CASSPGIAGGPPNTQYF	TGTGCCAGCAGCCCGGGGATAGCGGGGGGGCCCCCCAATACGCAGTATTTT
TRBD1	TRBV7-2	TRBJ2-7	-	CASSLVDRGYEQYF	TGTGCCAGCAGCTTAGTGGACAGGGGCTACGAGCAGTACTTC
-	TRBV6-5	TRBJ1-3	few	CASSYSAEGNTIYF	TGTGCCAGCAGTTACTCAGCCGAGGGAAACACCATATATTTT
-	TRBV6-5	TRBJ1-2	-	CASSVVGGFYGYTF	TGTGCCAGCAGTGTCGTAGGGGGGTTCTATGGCTACACCTTC
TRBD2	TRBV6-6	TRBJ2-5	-	CASWASGAVETQYF	TGTGCCAGCTGGGCTAGCGGGGCGGTAGAGACCCAGTACTTC
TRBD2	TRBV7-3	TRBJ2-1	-	CASSSAGVAGGRFQDEQFF	TGTGCCAGCAGCTCTGCGGGGGTAGCGGGAGGGCGATTTCAGGATGAGCAGTTCTTC
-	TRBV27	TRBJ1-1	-	CASSFQDGTEAFF	TGTGCCAGCAGTTTCCAGGATGGGACTGAAGCTTTCTTT
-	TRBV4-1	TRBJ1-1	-	CASSQAPYIMNTEAFF	TGCGCCAGCAGCCAAGCCCCATATATCATGAACACTGAAGCTTTCTTT
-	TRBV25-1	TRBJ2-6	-	CASSRTELSGANVLTF	TGTGCCAGCAGCCGGACAGAACTCTCTGGGGCCAACGTCCTGACTTTC